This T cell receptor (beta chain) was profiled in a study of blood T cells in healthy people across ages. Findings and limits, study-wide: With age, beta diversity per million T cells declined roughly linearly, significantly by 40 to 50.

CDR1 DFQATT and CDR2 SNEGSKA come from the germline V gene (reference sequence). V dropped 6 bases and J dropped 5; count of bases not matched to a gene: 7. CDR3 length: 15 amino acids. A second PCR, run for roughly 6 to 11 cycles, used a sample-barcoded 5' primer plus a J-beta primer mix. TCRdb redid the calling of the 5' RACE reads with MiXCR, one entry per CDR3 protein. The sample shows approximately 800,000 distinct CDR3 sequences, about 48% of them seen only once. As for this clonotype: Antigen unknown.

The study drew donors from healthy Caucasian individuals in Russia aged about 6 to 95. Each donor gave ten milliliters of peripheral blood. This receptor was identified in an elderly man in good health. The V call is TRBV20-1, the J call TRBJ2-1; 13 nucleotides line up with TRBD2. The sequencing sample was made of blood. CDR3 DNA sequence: TGCAGTGCGTCTGGACTAGCGGGAGACGACAATGAGCAGTTCTTC. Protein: CSASGLAGDDNEQFF.